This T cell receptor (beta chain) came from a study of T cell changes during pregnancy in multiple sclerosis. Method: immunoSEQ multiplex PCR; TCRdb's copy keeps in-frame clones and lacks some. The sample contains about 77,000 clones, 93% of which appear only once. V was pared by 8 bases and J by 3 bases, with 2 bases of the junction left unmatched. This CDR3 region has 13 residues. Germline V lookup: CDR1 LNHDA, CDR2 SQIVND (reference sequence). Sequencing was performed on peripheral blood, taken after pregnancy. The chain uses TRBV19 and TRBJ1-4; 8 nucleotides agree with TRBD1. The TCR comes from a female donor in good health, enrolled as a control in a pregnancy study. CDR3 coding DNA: TGTGCCAGTGAGGACAGGGCTAATGAAAAACTGTTTTTT. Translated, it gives CASEDRANEKLFF.